A selection of T cell receptor beta chains follows, all from one sample in a study of PD-1 blockade in classical Hodgkin lymphoma. Here immunoSEQ multiplex PCR was the method, and the copy in TCRdb shows in-frame clones only, minus some. Of about 110,000 clones in the sample, around 89% were seen once. The sample consisted of peripheral blood mononuclear cells (PBMCs), taken before the second cycle of nivolumab. The receptors stem from a human donor with classical Hodgkin lymphoma. The conserved cysteine and the conserved F or W are not part of the CDR3 here.

TRBV19 | ASTPPRASGSYEQY
TRBV10-2 | ASSSGSETQY
TRBV27 | ASSFQGGQGPGELF
TRBV10-3 | AITRDRENTEAF
TRBV21-1 | ASSTERDVQF
TRBV5-6 | ASSSIPAGENGYT
TRBV30 | AWRDRVFGLGYGYT
TRBV5-1 | ASSFPGAEETQY
TRBV7-6 | ASSLDLGPNEQF
TRBV5-4 | ASSSGGGQFTSLNTEAF
TRBV21-1 | ASSRHWKTGPYEQY
TRBV4-2 | ASSQETVGIAEAF
TRBV30 | AWSVGAGGQY
TRBV11-2 | ASSSPRPSTDTQY
TRBV19 | ASSIIAGGLETQY
TRBV13 | ASSFARRDSLNTEAF
TRBV2 | ASRASGRWAYEQY